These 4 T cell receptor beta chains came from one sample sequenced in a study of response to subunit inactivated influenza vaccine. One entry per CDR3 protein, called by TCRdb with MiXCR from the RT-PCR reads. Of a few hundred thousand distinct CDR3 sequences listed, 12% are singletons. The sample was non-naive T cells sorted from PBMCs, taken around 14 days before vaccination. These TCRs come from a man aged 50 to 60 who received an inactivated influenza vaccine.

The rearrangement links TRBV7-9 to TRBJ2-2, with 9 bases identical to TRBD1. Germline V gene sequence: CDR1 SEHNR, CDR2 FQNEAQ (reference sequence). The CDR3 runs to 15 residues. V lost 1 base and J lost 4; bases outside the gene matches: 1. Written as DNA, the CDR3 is TGTGCCAGCAGCTTAGGGGACAGGGTCACCGGGGAGCTGTTTTTT. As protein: CASSLGDRVTGELFF.

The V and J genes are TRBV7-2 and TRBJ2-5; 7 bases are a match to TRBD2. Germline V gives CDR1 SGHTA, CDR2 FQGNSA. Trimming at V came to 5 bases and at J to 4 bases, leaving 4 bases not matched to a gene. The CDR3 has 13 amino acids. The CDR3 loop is CASSRTRAETQYF. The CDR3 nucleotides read TGTGCCAGCAGCAGGACTAGGGCAGAGACCCAGTACTTC. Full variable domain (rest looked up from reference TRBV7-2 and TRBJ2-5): GAGVSQSPSNKVTEKGKDVELRCDPISGHTALYWYRQSLGQGLEFLIYFQGNSAPDKSGLPSDRFSAERTGGSVSTLTIQRTQQEDSAVYLCASSRTRAETQYFGPGTRLLVL.

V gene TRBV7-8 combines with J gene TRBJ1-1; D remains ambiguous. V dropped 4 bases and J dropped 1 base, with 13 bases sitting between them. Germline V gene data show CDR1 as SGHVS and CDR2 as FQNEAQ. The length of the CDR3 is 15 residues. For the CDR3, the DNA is TGTGCCAGCAGCTCAACACCCGACAAGAACACTGAAGCTTTCTTT. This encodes CASSSTPDKNTEAFF. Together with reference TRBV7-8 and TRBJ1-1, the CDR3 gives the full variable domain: GAGVSQSPRYKVAKRGQDVALRCDPISGHVSLFWYQQALGQGPEFLTYFQNEAQLDKSGLPSDRFFAERPEGSVSTLKIQRTQQEDSAVYLCASSSTPDKNTEAFFGQGTRLTVV.

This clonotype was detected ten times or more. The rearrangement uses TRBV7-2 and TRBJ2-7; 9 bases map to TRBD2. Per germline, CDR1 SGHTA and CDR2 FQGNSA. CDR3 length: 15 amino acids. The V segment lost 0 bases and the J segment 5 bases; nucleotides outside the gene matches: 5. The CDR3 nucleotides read TGTGCCAGCAGCTTAGCAGTTAGCGGGAGTGACGAGCAGTACTTC. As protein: CASSLAVSGSDEQYF. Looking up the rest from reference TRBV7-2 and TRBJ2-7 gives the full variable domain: GAGVSQSPSNKVTEKGKDVELRCDPISGHTALYWYRQSLGQGLEFLIYFQGNSAPDKSGLPSDRFSAERTGGSVSTLTIQRTQQEDSAVYLCASSLAVSGSDEQYFGPGTRLTVT.